Included here is one T cell receptor (beta chain) sequence, with context. The sample originates from a study of blood T cell repertoires in COVID-19. Study overall: Both acute and convalescent COVID-19 samples were obtained from the United States, Italy and Spain. T cells, B-cell-depleted T cells, or PBMCs provided the cDNA or gDNA that served as material.

The J segment lost 2 bases and the V segment lost 5 bases, leaving 4 bases of the junction unmatched. The CDR3 is 14 amino acids. Germline values: CDR1 KGHSH, CDR2 LQKENI. Original analysis: Quantification of nucleated cells was approximated via reference gene primer amplification. Sequenced by immunoSEQ multiplex PCR; TCRdb stores in-frame clones only, minus some. V and J calls plus clone size are reproduced from that table; the DNA served to infer D and trimming. The table records roughly 190,000 clones, around 90% of them present only once. The sample comprised peripheral blood. The TCR sequence derives from a man in his 60s with active or convalescent COVID-19. This sequence joins TRBV18 and TRBJ1-2; 8 bases are a match to TRBD1. The CDR3, as DNA: TGTGCCAGCTCAACCGGGACAGGAAACTATGGCTACACCTTC. Its protein product is CASSTGTGNYGYTF.